Listed below are T cell receptor beta chains from one sample, sequenced in a study of blood T cell repertoires in COVID-19. TCRdb's copy holds only in-frame clones and misses some; the assay was immunoSEQ multiplex PCR. Here the sample spans about 350,000 clones, more than 85% being singletons. Sequenced: PBMCs or T cells enriched from blood (not recorded which). The receptors derive from a woman aged 25 to 39 who had recovered from COVID-19. Both conserved end residues are part of each CDR3. The D gene is left open where the match is weak. Only some rows state a clone size, as once, few, many or a class for expanded clones.

d_call	clone_size	v_call	j_call	cdr3_aa	cdr3_nt
-	-	TRBV25-1	TRBJ2-7	CASSDSSAYEQYF	TGTGCCAGCAGTGACTCCTCAGCCTACGAGCAGTACTTC
-	once	TRBV18	TRBJ2-5	CASSPLGAGQETQYF	TGTGCCAGCTCACCATTAGGGGCAGGACAAGAGACCCAGTACTTC
-	-	TRBV25-1	TRBJ2-7	CASSAGGPRYEQYF	TGTGCCAGCAGTGCCGGAGGCCCCCGATACGAGCAGTACTTC
TRBD1	once	TRBV11-2	TRBJ1-1	CASSLGGQGDTEAFF	TGTGCCAGCAGCTTAGGGGGGCAGGGGGACACTGAAGCTTTCTTT
-	-	TRBV6-2/TRBV6-3	TRBJ1-1	CASSYEVGTEAFF	TGTGCCAGCAGTTACGAGGTTGGGACTGAAGCTTTCTTT
TRBD2	-	TRBV7-8	TRBJ2-7	CASSLVSGRASYEQYF	TGTGCCAGCAGCTTAGTAAGCGGGAGGGCCTCCTACGAGCAGTACTTC
-	-	TRBV30	TRBJ1-2	CAWSVEQSYGYTF	TGTGCCTGGAGTGTAGAACAATCCTATGGCTACACCTTC
TRBD1	-	TRBV4-1	TRBJ2-5	CASSQGQGQGVWETQYF	TGCGCCAGCAGCCAAGGACAGGGACAGGGGGTGTGGGAGACCCAGTACTTC
TRBD1	-	TRBV6-5	TRBJ1-3	CASRRLQGLGNTIYF	TGTGCCAGCAGACGTTTACAGGGGTTAGGAAACACCATATATTTT
-	-	TRBV29-1	TRBJ1-4	CSVLGTTTNEKLFF	TGCAGCGTTCTGGGGACAACAACTAATGAAAAACTGTTTTTT
TRBD1	once	TRBV5-1	TRBJ1-3	CASSLVSLGTGSGNTIYF	TGCGCCAGCAGCTTGGTTTCGCTCGGGACAGGCTCTGGAAACACCATATATTTT
TRBD1	once	TRBV7-9	TRBJ1-2	CASSLTWDSPNYGYTF	TGTGCCAGCAGCCTAACCTGGGACAGCCCTAACTATGGCTACACCTTC
-	-	TRBV6-5	TRBJ1-3	CASSYQTSSGNTIYF	TGTGCCAGCAGTTACCAGACAAGCTCTGGAAACACCATATATTTT
-	-	TRBV5-1	TRBJ1-1	CASSMRESTEAFF	TGCGCCAGCAGTATGAGGGAATCAACTGAAGCTTTCTTT
-	-	TRBV27	TRBJ1-4	CASGYRAGEKLFF	TGTGCCAGCGGTTACAGGGCTGGTGAAAAACTGTTTTTT
-	-	TRBV27	TRBJ1-5	CASTAGGENQPQHF	TGTGCCAGCACCGCGGGGGGGGAAAATCAGCCCCAGCATTTT
-	-	TRBV27	TRBJ2-1	CASSPLTRTGEQFF	TGTGCCAGCAGTCCTCTGACTAGAACTGGTGAGCAGTTCTTC
-	-	TRBV6-4	TRBJ1-2	CASNPDPGVNYGYTF	TGTGCCAGCAACCCCGACCCAGGGGTTAACTATGGCTACACCTTC
TRBD2	-	TRBV5-4	TRBJ2-1	CASSQKIRGSLNNEQFF	TGTGCCAGCAGCCAGAAAATCCGCGGGAGTTTAAACAATGAGCAGTTCTTC
-	-	TRBV30	TRBJ2-2	CAWSVLGTGELFF	TGTGCCTGGAGTGTACTCGGCACCGGGGAGCTGTTTTTT
TRBD2	once	TRBV7-8	TRBJ2-1	CASSLPGTSGTPRNNEQFF	TGTGCCAGCAGCTTACCCGGGACTAGCGGGACACCCAGGAACAATGAGCAGTTCTTC
-	-	TRBV28	TRBJ2-7	CASRKLRVYEQYF	TGTGCCAGCAGAAAGCTCAGGGTCTACGAGCAGTACTTC
-	-	TRBV7-9	TRBJ2-3	CASSLVGLRTDTQYF	TGTGCCAGCAGCTTAGTGGGACTTCGCACAGATACGCAGTATTTT
-	-	TRBV28	TRBJ2-2	CASSGTGELFF	TGTGCCAGCAGTGGGACAGGGGAGCTGTTTTTT
-	-	TRBV19	TRBJ1-1	CASSYRESTEAFF	TGTGCCAGTAGTTATCGCGAGAGCACTGAAGCTTTCTTT